The present T cell receptor (beta chain) was sequenced within a study of blood T cell repertoires in COVID-19. Across the whole study: PBMCs, B-cell-depleted T cells, or T cells provided the cDNA or gDNA that made up the material.

It was during active infection that Seattle patients were enrolled and then longitudinally followed. The trim removed 0 bases at V and 4 bases at J, leaving 11 bases unmatched. Germline CDR1 is PRHDT and CDR2 is FYEKMQ (reference sequence). CDR3 length: 18 residues. Clones were sequenced by immunoSEQ multiplex PCR, and TCRdb holds only the in-frame ones, with some missing. The sample has 200,000 to 250,000 clones, roughly nine tenths seen once; the top ten hold roughly 10%. Input material: peripheral blood. The chain is built from TRBV13 and TRBJ2-3; 9 nucleotides match TRBD1. This clonotype was sampled from a woman between 45 and 65 years old with COVID-19, enrolled during active disease. Here the CDR3 reads CASSLGGTGLRSADTQYF. The CDR3 DNA is TGTGCCAGCAGCTTAGGAGGGACAGGGCTTCGGTCGGCAGATACGCAGTATTTT.